A single sample gave rise to the 28 T cell receptor beta chains below, sequenced in a study of cytomegalovirus exposure and HLA in healthy donors. 60 Vbeta and 13 Jbeta primers were used in PCR. Clones were sequenced by immunoSEQ multiplex PCR, and TCRdb holds only the in-frame ones, with some missing. The table includes around 140,000 clones, roughly 80% detected once. The specimen sequenced was PBMCs. All receptors derive from a woman aged 55 to 70 in good health and CMV-seronegative.

This clone was observed once. The chain carries TRBV10-3 and TRBJ1-2; TRBD1 is a possible D gene (5 bases). Trimming took off 7 bases at V and 1 base at J, with 13 bases between the two ends. The CDR3 consists of 14 residues. In germline, CDR1 is ENHRY, CDR2 SYGVKD. CDR3 sequence (DNA): TGTGCCATCAATTCACGGGGGTATAACTATGGCTACACCTTC. Translated, it gives CAINSRGYNYGYTF.

This chain joins TRBV7-8 and TRBJ2-1; 7 bases map to TRBD2. The CDR3 length is 16 residues. The V and J ends lost 1 base and 4 bases, in that order; junction bases with no gene match: 7. The germline V gene encodes CDR1 SGHVS and CDR2 FQNEAQ. In DNA form, the CDR3 reads TGTGCCAGCAGCTTAGGGACGGCTAGCGGATACAATGAGCAGTTCTTC. This codes for CASSLGTASGYNEQFF.

J is TRBJ1-1 and V is TRBV7-9; a possible D gene is TRBD1 (5 bases). Per germline, CDR1 SEHNR and CDR2 FQNEAQ (reference sequence). V was shortened by 1 base and J by 3 bases, with 9 bases between the two germline ends. This CDR3 contains 14 residues. CDR3 DNA: TGTGCCAGCAGCTTAGACAGGTGGCACACTGAAGCTTTCTTT. It encodes CASSLDRWHTEAFF.

This sequence joins TRBV2 and TRBJ1-6, with D perhaps matching TRBD1 (6 bases). Germline V gene sequence: CDR1 SNHLY, CDR2 FYNNEI. CDR3 length equals 15 residues. V dropped 4 bases and J dropped 6 bases, with 13 bases sitting between them. The CDR3 sequence: CASSARDTTNSPLHF. The CDR3 DNA sequence: TGTGCCAGCAGTGCCCGGGACACCACTAATTCACCCCTCCACTTT. Complete variable domain (other parts from reference TRBV2 and TRBJ1-6): EPEVTQTPSHQVTQMGQEVILRCVPISNHLYFYWYRQILGQKVEFLVSFYNNEISEKSEIFDDQFSVERPDGSNFTLKIRSTKLEDSAMYFCASSARDTTNSPLHFGNGTRLTVT.

J is TRBJ2-1 and V is TRBV6-6; the D gene is possibly TRBD2 (5 bases). Germline V lookup: CDR1 MNHNY, CDR2 SVGAGI (reference sequence). With 2 bases removed from V and 10 bases from J, the gap between germline ends came to 18 bases. The CDR3 runs 15 residues. This CDR3 reads CASSYVSGASGEQFF. The CDR3 DNA follows: TGTGCCAGCAGTTACGTGAGCGGAGCGTCGGGGGAGCAGTTCTTC.

The chain uses TRBV7-9 and TRBJ2-5; 11 bases fit TRBD2. Germline-derived CDR1 and CDR2 are SEHNR and FQNEAQ (reference sequence). The CDR3 is 14 residues long. With V trimmed by 5 bases and J by 11 bases, 10 bases remained unmatched. CDR3 coding DNA: TGTGCCAGCAGCCCGGACGGACTAGCGGGTGAGCAGTACTTC. Its protein product is CASSPDGLAGEQYF.

This sequence joins TRBV19 and TRBJ2-1; 8 bases match TRBD2. Unmatched junction bases numbered 19, after V lost 9 bases and J lost 9 bases. The CDR3 loop spans 16 amino acids. CDR1 LNHDA and CDR2 SQIVND come from the germline V gene (reference sequence). The CDR3 DNA reads TGTGCCAGGAAAGACTTTAGCGGGAATAAAGGGGGTGAGCAGTTCTTC. It yields the protein CARKDFSGNKGGEQFF. The full variable domain, in which reference TRBV19 and TRBJ2-1 provide the parts outside the CDR3, is DGGITQSPKYLFRKEGQNVTLSCEQNLNHDAMYWYRQDPGQGLRLIYYSQIVNDFQKGDIAEGYSVSREKKESFPLTVTSAQKNPTAFYLCARKDFSGNKGGEQFFGPGTRLTVL.

V gene TRBV4-2 combines with J gene TRBJ2-3; 7 bases are shared with TRBD2. With V trimmed by 4 bases and J by 0 bases, 4 bases remained unmatched. The germline V gene has CDR1 LGHNA and CDR2 YNFKEQ. CDR3 size: 15 residues. The CDR3 nucleotides read TGTGCCAGCAGCCTTCAAGCGGGGAGCACAGATACGCAGTATTTT. Its protein is CASSLQAGSTDTQYF.

This clone was seen a single time. The V call is TRBV7-2, the J call TRBJ2-1; D is perhaps TRBD2 (6 bases). Per germline, CDR1 SGHTA and CDR2 FQGNSA. V was shortened by 8 bases and J by 2 bases, with 16 bases between the two germline ends. The CDR3 covers 15 residues. The CDR3 sequence: CASSPRLETYNEQFF. The CDR3 bases are TGTGCCAGCTCACCCCGACTAGAAACCTACAATGAGCAGTTCTTC.

The chain combines TRBV25-1 with TRBJ2-2; perhaps TRBD2 as D (6 bases). Germline lookup yields CDR1 MGHDK and CDR2 SYGVNS. This CDR3 has 13 amino acids. Trimming stripped 3 bases from V and 8 bases from J, with 10 bases between. CDR3 bases: TGTGCCAGCAGTGAGGCCGGGGGAGGGGAGCTGTTTTTT. The encoded protein is CASSEAGGGELFF. The whole variable domain, remainder taken from reference TRBV25-1 and TRBJ2-2, is EADIYQTPRYLVIGTGKKITLECSQTMGHDKMYWYQQDPGMELHLIHYSYGVNSTEKGDLSSESTVSRIRTEHFPLTLESARPSHTSQYLCASSEAGGGELFFGEGSRLTVL.

This clone came up a few times. The rearrangement uses TRBV7-2 and TRBJ2-3, with a weak D call TRBD2 (5 bases). The CDR3 has 15 residues. Trimming shortened V by 4 bases and J by 0 bases, and 11 bases separated the two germline ends. Germline CDR1 and CDR2: SGHTA and FQGNSA. CDR3: CASSSRGPSTDTQYF. The CDR3 coding sequence is TGTGCCAGCAGCTCCAGAGGGCCTAGCACAGATACGCAGTATTTT.

The gene calls are TRBV28 and TRBJ2-5; perhaps TRBD1 as D (6 bases). The J call may be in error: the DNA end matches TRBJ2-7 better. The CDR3 length is 15 residues. In germline, CDR1 is MDHEN, CDR2 SYDVKM. The chain's CDR3 is CASSARRQASYEQYF. CDR3 nucleotide sequence: TGTGCCAGCAGTGCAAGACGACAGGCCTCCTACGAGCAGTACTTC.

J is TRBJ1-1 and V is TRBV28, with a possible D match to TRBD1 (5 bases). V was clipped by 6 bases and J by 11 bases, with 22 bases between them. This CDR3 spans 14 amino acids. Germline V gene data show CDR1 as MDHEN and CDR2 as SYDVKM. The CDR3 sequence: CASRPVFPYSGAFF. The CDR3 DNA sequence: TGTGCCAGCAGGCCTGTATTCCCTTATTCAGGGGCTTTCTTT. Complete variable domain (other parts from reference TRBV28 and TRBJ1-1): DVKVTQSSRYLVKRTGEKVFLECVQDMDHENMFWYRQDPGLGLRLIYFSYDVKMKEKGDIPEGYSVSREKKERFSLILESASTNQTSMYLCASRPVFPYSGAFFGQGTRLTVV.

The chain is built from TRBV18 and TRBJ2-7, with D maybe TRBD1 (5 bases). Trimming cost V 3 bases and J 3 bases, with 9 bases left between them. The CDR3 has 13 amino acids. CDR1 is KGHSH, CDR2 LQKENI, per germline. Here the CDR3 reads CASSPGQNYEQYF. CDR3 sequence (DNA): TGTGCCAGCTCACCGGGGCAGAACTACGAGCAGTACTTC. The full variable domain, completed using reference TRBV18 and TRBJ2-7, is NAGVMQNPRHLVRRRGQEARLRCSPMKGHSHVYWYRQLPEEGLKFMVYLQKENIIDESGMPKERFSAEFPKEGPSILRIQQVVRGDSAAYFCASSPGQNYEQYFGPGTRLTVT.

The V call is TRBV7-6, the J call TRBJ2-5; TRBD2 might be the D (6 bases). The germline V gene has CDR1 SGHVS and CDR2 FNYEAQ. This CDR3 contains 13 residues. The V end lost 4 bases, the J end lost 2 bases, and 8 bases lay between the germline ends. The CDR3 DNA follows: TGTGCCAGCAGCTACGGAGGGCAAGAGACCCAGTACTTC. Residues: CASSYGGQETQYF.

Only one count was recorded for this clone. The gene calls are TRBV18 and TRBJ2-3; TRBD2 matches 12 bases. CDR3 size: 18 residues. The trim removed 2 bases at V and 1 base at J, leaving 7 bases unmatched. Germline CDR1 and CDR2: KGHSH and LQKENI. Here the CDR3 DNA reads TGTGCCAGCTCACCAAAAGGTACTAGCGGGAGGCGCACAGATACGCAGTATTTT. Its protein product is CASSPKGTSGRRTDTQYF.

The table lists this clone with a count of one. The rearrangement joins TRBV11-2 to TRBJ1-2; a weak D match, TRBD1 (5 bases). Trimming stripped 5 bases from V and 1 base from J, with 8 bases between. This CDR3 region has 13 residues. The V gene's germline CDR1 is SGHAT and CDR2 FQNNGV. The CDR3 nucleotides are TGTGCCAGCAGCCTACAGGTTAACTATGGCTACACCTTC. Amino acid sequence: CASSLQVNYGYTF.

The rearrangement joins TRBV18 to TRBJ1-2; 10 positions agree with TRBD1. CDR3 length: 14 residues. The V and J ends lost 6 bases and 3 bases, in that order; junction bases with no gene match: 4. Germline values: CDR1 KGHSH, CDR2 LQKENI. This chain's CDR3 is CASSRQGAYYGYTF. In DNA form, the CDR3 reads TGTGCCAGCTCGCGACAGGGGGCATACTATGGCTACACCTTC.

The genes are TRBV18 and TRBJ1-2; TRBD1 might be the D (5 bases). Germline lookup yields CDR1 KGHSH and CDR2 LQKENI. There are 17 residues in the CDR3. Trimming took 3 bases from V and 7 from J, leaving 24 bases between them. The CDR3 sequence: CASSPLRLRGEFGGYTF. CDR3 in DNA: TGTGCCAGCTCACCCCTCCGTCTGCGGGGGGAATTCGGTGGCTACACCTTC. The full variable domain, rest sourced from reference TRBV18 and TRBJ1-2, is NAGVMQNPRHLVRRRGQEARLRCSPMKGHSHVYWYRQLPEEGLKFMVYLQKENIIDESGMPKERFSAEFPKEGPSILRIQQVVRGDSAAYFCASSPLRLRGEFGGYTFGSGTRLTVV.

The chain links TRBV28 to TRBJ1-2, with D perhaps TRBD1 (5 bases). Trimming left V 9 bases short and J 8 bases short, with 22 bases between. The germline V gene encodes CDR1 MDHEN and CDR2 SYDVKM. The CDR3 contains 14 residues. Here the CDR3 DNA reads TGTGCCAGTAGCTTTGGGGCGGCGCAACAGGGCTACACCTTC. Protein sequence: CASSFGAAQQGYTF.

The genes are TRBV28 and TRBJ2-7; 15 bases are a match to TRBD2. V dropped 10 bases and J dropped 5; count of bases not matched to a gene: 6. The CDR3 is made up of 14 amino acids. In germline, CDR1 is MDHEN, CDR2 SYDVKM. The CDR3 reads CATLRTSGRDEQYF. CDR3 DNA: TGTGCCACCCTCCGGACTAGCGGGAGGGACGAGCAGTACTTC.

This rearrangement joins TRBV5-4 to TRBJ2-5; D is undetermined. The DNA end favors TRBJ2-7, so the J call may be wrong. Germline V gene data show CDR1 as SGHNT and CDR2 as YYREEE (reference sequence). The CDR3 is 14 amino acids. The CDR3 sequence is CASSLDGYSYEQYF. The CDR3 nucleotides are TGTGCCAGCAGCCTGGACGGGTACTCCTACGAGCAGTACTTC.

This rearrangement joins TRBV14 to TRBJ2-2; TRBD2 agrees at 7 bases. CDR1 and CDR2 from the germline V gene are SGHDN and FVKESK. CDR3 length: 17 residues. J lost 0 bases, V lost 4 bases, and 8 bases had no gene match. CDR3 bases: TGTGCCAGCAGCCGACGTACTAGCGCGACGAACACCGGGGAGCTGTTTTTT. This encodes CASSRRTSATNTGELFF.

J is TRBJ2-3 and V is TRBV2, with D perhaps TRBD1 (5 bases). From germline, CDR1 is SNHLY and CDR2 FYNNEI. With 6 bases removed from V and 3 bases from J, the gap between germline ends came to 13 bases. The CDR3 extends over 14 amino acids. CDR3 nucleotides: TGTGCCAGCAGGGGGCTAGTGAGGACAGATACGCAGTATTTT. Translating it yields CASRGLVRTDTQYF.

In the case of this clone: Other DNA sequences of this sample code for an identical CDR3. The V and J genes are TRBV18 and TRBJ2-5; 8 nucleotides line up with TRBD2. The J segment lost 3 bases and the V segment lost 3 bases, leaving 3 bases of the junction unmatched. CDR1 and CDR2 from the germline V gene are KGHSH and LQKENI. This CDR3 is built from 14 residues. Here the CDR3 reads CASSPGLAEETQYF. CDR3 nucleotides: TGTGCCAGCTCACCCGGACTAGCTGAAGAGACCCAGTACTTC.

V gene TRBV19 combines with J gene TRBJ2-7, with D perhaps matching TRBD2 (5 bases). Trimming removed 3 bases at V and 6 bases at J, with 12 bases between. CDR1 is LNHDA and CDR2 is SQIVND in the germline V gene (reference sequence). This CDR3 has 13 amino acids. The CDR3 protein is CASSIIGRAEQYF. The CDR3 bases are TGTGCCAGTAGTATCATAGGGAGAGCCGAGCAGTACTTC.

The chain is built from TRBV27 and TRBJ2-5, with 10 bases identical to TRBD2. Germline V gene data show CDR1 as MNHEY and CDR2 as SMNVEV (reference sequence). V was pared by 4 bases and J by 4 bases, with 6 bases of the junction left unmatched. CDR3 size: 15 residues. The CDR3 here is CASSSGTSERETQYF. The CDR3 DNA is TGTGCCAGCAGTTCGGGGACTAGCGAGAGAGAGACCCAGTACTTC.

This sequence joins TRBV9 and TRBJ1-3; 7 bases are shared with TRBD1. CDR3 length: 15 amino acids. The V gene end was trimmed by 4 bases and the J gene end by 4 bases; junction bases not matched to a gene: 8. CDR1 is SGDLS, CDR2 YYNGEE, per germline. CDR3 in DNA: TGTGCCAGCAGCCCTCAGACAGGGTTAGGAAACACCATATATTTT. It is translated as CASSPQTGLGNTIYF.